This TCR beta chain derives from a study of identical twins. General study findings and limits: Cord blood beta clonotypes that were abundant carried fewer insertions, and memory repertoires showed no such trend.

TCRdb re-derived calls from the 5' RACE reads in MiXCR, one entry per CDR3 protein. In the table there are roughly 1.6 million distinct CDR3 sequences, roughly 35% of which are singletons. This clonotype was found a few times. Its specificity is unknown. CDR1 is ENHRY, CDR2 SYGVKD, per germline. The germline V and J ends were trimmed by 0 bases and 0 bases, with 22 bases remaining between them. This CDR3 is built from 20 residues. V is TRBV10-3 and J is TRBJ2-3; maybe TRBD2 (8 bases). The sample consisted of cord blood. This TCR was sampled from a newborn girl in good health. CDR3 nucleotide sequence: TGTGCCATCAGTGAGTCGACAGGGCTGGAGCGGGAGCGGAGCACAGATACGCAGTATTTT. It translates to CAISESTGLERERSTDTQYF.